This T cell receptor (beta chain) was sequenced in a study of shared clonotypes between healthy human individuals. Repertoires were generated with immunoSEQ multiplex PCR, while TCRdb's copy carries only in-frame clones and drops some. The repertoire holds 1.4 million to 1.5 million clones, with roughly 96% as singletons. Material for sequencing was naive CD4+ T cells sorted from blood. Noted subset: CD45RA+ positively selected. The TCR was taken from a man aged 30-40 years in good health.

The CDR3 nucleotides read TGTGCCAGCAGCCCCGCCGGACTAGTCGGAGGAAACGAGCAGTACTTC. Protein: CASSPAGLVGGNEQYF. The chain joins TRBV7-2 to TRBJ2-7; the match to TRBD2 covers 7 bases. There are 16 residues in the CDR3. Trimming removed 5 bases from V and 5 bases from J; junction bases left unmatched: 15. The germline gives CDR1 SGHTA, CDR2 FQGNSA.